Below, 4 T cell receptor beta chains from the same sample are listed, as sequenced in a study of T cells in Graves' hyperthyroidism and ophthalmopathy. TCR beta CDR3 sequences were amplified from RNA transcripts. The HTBI set primed first-round TCR CDR3 RT-PCR. Using its own MiXCR run on the multiplex PCR reads, TCRdb lists one record per CDR3 protein. Of about 740,000 distinct CDR3 sequences listed, around 15% are singletons. Sequencing used blood. The source is a woman aged 18 to 35 with Graves' hyperthyroidism.

The chain employs TRBV28 and TRBJ1-1; D might be TRBD1 (5 bases). This CDR3 spans 13 amino acids. The germline CDR1 and CDR2 sequences are MDHEN and SYDVKM. V lost 5 bases and J lost 11, with 18 bases in between. CDR3 sequence (DNA): TGTGCCAGCAGTCTCCTTTCGGGGGGTGGGGCTTTCTTT. It specifies CASSLLSGGGAFF.

This clonotype came up many times. The V call is TRBV2, the J call TRBJ2-3; the D is unclear. V dropped 6 bases and J dropped 3 bases, with 10 bases sitting between them. The CDR3 has 13 amino acids. The V gene's germline CDR1 is SNHLY and CDR2 FYNNEI. The CDR3 DNA follows: TGTGCCAGCAGGGGAAGGTGGACAGATACGCAGTATTTT. Its protein is CASRGRWTDTQYF. Based on the CDR3 plus reference TRBV2 and TRBJ2-3, the full variable domain is EPEVTQTPSHQVTQMGQEVILRCVPISNHLYFYWYRQILGQKVEFLVSFYNNEISEKSEIFDDQFSVERPDGSNFTLKIRSTKLEDSAMYFCASRGRWTDTQYFGPGTRLTVL.

The gene calls are TRBV4-1 and TRBJ2-7; D is undetermined. Deletions cut 4 bases from V and 2 bases from J, with 18 bases between. Per germline, CDR1 MGHRA and CDR2 YSYEKL. The CDR3 has 16 amino acids. CDR3 sequence reads: CASSLKISPGPYEQYF. CDR3 in DNA: TGCGCCAGCAGCCTCAAGATATCTCCCGGCCCCTACGAGCAGTACTTC.

This clonotype has at least ten counts. The chain combines TRBV20-1 with TRBJ2-7; the match to TRBD1 covers 8 bases. Germline loops: CDR1 DFQATT, CDR2 SNEGSKA (reference sequence). CDR3 length equals 14 residues. V dropped 0 bases and J dropped 5; count of bases not matched to a gene: 6. The CDR3: CSARDLPGGDEQYF. CDR3 sequence (DNA): TGCAGTGCTAGAGATCTCCCAGGGGGCGACGAGCAGTACTTC.